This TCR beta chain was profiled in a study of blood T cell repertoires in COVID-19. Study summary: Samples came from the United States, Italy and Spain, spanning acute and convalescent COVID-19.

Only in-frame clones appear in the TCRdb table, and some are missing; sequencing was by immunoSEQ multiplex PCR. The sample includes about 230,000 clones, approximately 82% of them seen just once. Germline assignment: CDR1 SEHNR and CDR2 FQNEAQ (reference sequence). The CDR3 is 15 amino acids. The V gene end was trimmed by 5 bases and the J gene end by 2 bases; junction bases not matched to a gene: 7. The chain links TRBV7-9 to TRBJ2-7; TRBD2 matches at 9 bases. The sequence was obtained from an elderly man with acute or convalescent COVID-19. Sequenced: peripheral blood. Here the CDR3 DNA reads TGTGCCAGCAGCGGTACTAGCGGGTGGACCTACGAGCAGTACTTC. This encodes CASSGTSGWTYEQYF.